The TCR beta chain under discussion was sequenced for a study of blood T cell repertoires in COVID-19. Background on the study: Sources were T cells, B-cell-depleted T cells, or PBMCs; the material itself was cDNA or gDNA.

Authors' processing steps: Amplified reference gene primers provided the basis for estimating nucleated cell counts. Clones were sequenced by immunoSEQ multiplex PCR, and TCRdb holds only the in-frame ones, with some missing. For V, J and clone size, that table is used; D and trimming come from the DNA. Among just over 75,000 clones listed, approximately 84% were seen once. Sample: peripheral blood. This receptor was identified in a man aged 55-75 years with active or convalescent COVID-19.

The chain's CDR3 is CASSHGLAGQYQETQYF. DNA of the CDR3: TGTGCCAGCAGCCACGGACTAGCGGGGCAGTACCAAGAGACCCAGTACTTC. J is TRBJ2-5 and V is TRBV11-3; 12 bases agree with TRBD2. This CDR3 contains 17 residues. J was trimmed by 0 bases and V by 5 bases; bases with no gene match: 7. Germline-derived CDR1 and CDR2 are SGHNT and YENEEA. The variable domain in full, completed from reference TRBV11-3 and TRBJ2-5, reads EAGVVQSPRYKIIEKKQPVAFWCNPISGHNTLYWYLQNLGQGPELLIRYENEEAVDDSQLPKDRFSAERLKGVDSTLKIQPAELGDSAVYLCASSHGLAGQYQETQYFGPGTRLLVL.